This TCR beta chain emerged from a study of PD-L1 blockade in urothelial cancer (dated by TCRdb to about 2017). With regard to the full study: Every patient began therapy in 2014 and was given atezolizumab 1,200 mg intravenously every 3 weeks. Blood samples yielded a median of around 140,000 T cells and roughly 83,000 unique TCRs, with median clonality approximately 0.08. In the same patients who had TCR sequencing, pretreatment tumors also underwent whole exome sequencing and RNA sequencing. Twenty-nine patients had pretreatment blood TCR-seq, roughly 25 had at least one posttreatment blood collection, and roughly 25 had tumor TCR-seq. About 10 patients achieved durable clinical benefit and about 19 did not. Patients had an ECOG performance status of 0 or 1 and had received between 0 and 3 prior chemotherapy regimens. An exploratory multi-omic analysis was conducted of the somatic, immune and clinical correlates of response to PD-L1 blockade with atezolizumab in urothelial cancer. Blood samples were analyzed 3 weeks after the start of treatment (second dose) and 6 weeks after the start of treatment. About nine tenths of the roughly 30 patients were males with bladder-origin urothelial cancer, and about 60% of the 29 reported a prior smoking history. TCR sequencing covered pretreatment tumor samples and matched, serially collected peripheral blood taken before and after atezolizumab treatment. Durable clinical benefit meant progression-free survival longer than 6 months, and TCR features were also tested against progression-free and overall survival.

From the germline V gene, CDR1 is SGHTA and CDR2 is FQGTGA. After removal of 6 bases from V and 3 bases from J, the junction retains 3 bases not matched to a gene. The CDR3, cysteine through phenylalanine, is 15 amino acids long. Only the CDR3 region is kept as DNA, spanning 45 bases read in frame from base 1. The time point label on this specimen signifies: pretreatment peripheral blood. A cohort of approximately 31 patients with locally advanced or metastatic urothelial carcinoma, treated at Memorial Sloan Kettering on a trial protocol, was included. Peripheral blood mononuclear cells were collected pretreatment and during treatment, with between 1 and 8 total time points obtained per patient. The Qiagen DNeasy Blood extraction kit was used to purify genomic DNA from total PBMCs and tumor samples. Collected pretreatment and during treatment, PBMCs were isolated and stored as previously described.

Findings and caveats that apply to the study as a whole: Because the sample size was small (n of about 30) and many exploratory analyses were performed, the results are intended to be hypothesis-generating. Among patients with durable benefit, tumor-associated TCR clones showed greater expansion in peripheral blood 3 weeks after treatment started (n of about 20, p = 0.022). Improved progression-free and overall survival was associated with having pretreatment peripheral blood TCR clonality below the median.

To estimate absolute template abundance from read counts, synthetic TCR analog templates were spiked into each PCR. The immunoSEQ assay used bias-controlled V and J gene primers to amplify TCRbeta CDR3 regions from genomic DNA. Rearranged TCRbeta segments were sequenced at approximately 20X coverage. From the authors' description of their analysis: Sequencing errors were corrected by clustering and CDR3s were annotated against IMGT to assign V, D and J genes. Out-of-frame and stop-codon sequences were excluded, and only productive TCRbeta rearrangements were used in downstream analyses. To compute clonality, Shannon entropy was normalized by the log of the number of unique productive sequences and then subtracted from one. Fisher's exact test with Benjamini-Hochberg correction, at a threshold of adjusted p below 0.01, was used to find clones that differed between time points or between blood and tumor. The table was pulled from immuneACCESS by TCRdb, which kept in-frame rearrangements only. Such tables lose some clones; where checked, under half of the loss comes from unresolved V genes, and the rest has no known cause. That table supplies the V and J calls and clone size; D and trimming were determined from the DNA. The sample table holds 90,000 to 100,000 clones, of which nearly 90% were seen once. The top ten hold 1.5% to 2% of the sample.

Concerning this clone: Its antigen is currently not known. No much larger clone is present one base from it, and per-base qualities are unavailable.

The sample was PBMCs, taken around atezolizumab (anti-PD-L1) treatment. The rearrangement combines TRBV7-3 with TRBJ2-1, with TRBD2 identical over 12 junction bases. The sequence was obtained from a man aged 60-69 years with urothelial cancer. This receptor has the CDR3 CASSLLAGGYNEQFF. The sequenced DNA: TGTGCCAGCAGTTTACTAGCGGGAGGCTACAATGAGCAGTTCTTC.